This entry lists 16 T cell receptor beta chains sequenced from one sample in a study of cytomegalovirus exposure and HLA in healthy donors. The PCR was carried out with 60 Vbeta primers and 13 Jbeta primers. The protocol was immunoSEQ multiplex PCR, while the TCRdb copy is restricted to in-frame clones and leaves out a portion. Of approximately 130,000 clones detected, less than 80% appear once; the ten largest clones hold 1.8%. Sequenced input: PBMCs. The origin of the receptors is a female donor in good health and CMV-seropositive.

The genes are TRBV7-9 and TRBJ2-3; 9 bases agree with TRBD1. CDR1 SEHNR and CDR2 FQNEAQ come from the germline V gene (reference sequence). V shed 5 bases, J shed 2 bases, and the junction held 8 bases outside the gene matches. The CDR3 has 16 amino acids. The CDR3 reads CASSPQGAGVTDTQYF. The CDR3 region has the DNA TGTGCCAGCAGCCCACAGGGGGCAGGGGTCACAGATACGCAGTATTTT.

This clone was detected a few times. V gene TRBV5-1 combines with J gene TRBJ2-2; D perhaps matches TRBD2 (6 bases). The V end lost 5 bases, the J end lost 2 bases, and 10 bases lay between the germline ends. The CDR3 consists of 14 residues. Germline values: CDR1 SGHRS, CDR2 YFSETQ. CDR3 bases: TGCGCCAGCAGACGGGACTCCAACACCGGGGAGCTGTTTTTT. It specifies CASRRDSNTGELFF. The full variable domain, completed using reference TRBV5-1 and TRBJ2-2, is KAGVTQTPRYLIKTRGQQVTLSCSPISGHRSVSWYQQTPGQGLQFLFEYFSETQRNKGNFPGRFSGRQFSNSRSEMNVSTLELGDSALYLCASRRDSNTGELFFGEGSRLTVL.

This sequence joins TRBV10-3 and TRBJ1-4, with TRBD1 matching over 11 bases. Per the germline V gene, CDR1 is ENHRY and CDR2 is SYGVKD. This CDR3 is 12 amino acids long. V trimming: 4 bases; J trimming: 13 bases; junction bases outside the gene matches: 2. CDR3: CAISGGTGGLFF. The CDR3 nucleotides are TGTGCCATCAGTGGGGGGACAGGGGGACTGTTTTTT.

This chain uses TRBV9 with TRBJ1-2; 9 bases match TRBD1. The CDR3 runs 14 residues. V lost 3 bases to trimming and J lost 8 bases; unmatched junction nucleotides: 8. Germline V CDR1 and CDR2: SGDLS, YYNGEE. The CDR3 DNA reads as TGTGCCAGCAGCGCGCAACAGGGGGCAGGGGGCTACACCTTC. Encoded protein: CASSAQQGAGGYTF.

This clone has a single count. The chain employs TRBV7-2 and TRBJ2-7; D call uncertain. V was clipped by 2 bases and J by 7 bases, with 12 bases between them. Germline values: CDR1 SGHTA, CDR2 FQGNSA. The CDR3 has 13 residues. The CDR3, as DNA: TGTGCCAGCAGCTTATCGGCTAGTTGGGAGCAGTACTTC. As protein: CASSLSASWEQYF.

This chain links TRBV7-2 with TRBJ2-3, with D possibly being TRBD1 (6 bases). Trimming took 1 base from V and 0 from J, leaving 11 bases between them. The CDR3 covers 16 residues. Germline CDR1 reads SGHTA; CDR2 reads FQGNSA. The CDR3 protein is CASSLDYRASTDTQYF. The CDR3, as DNA: TGTGCCAGCAGCTTAGATTACAGGGCAAGCACAGATACGCAGTATTTT.

The chain uses TRBV14 and TRBJ1-1; no clear D gene. Germline-derived CDR1 and CDR2 are SGHDN and FVKESK. CDR3 length equals 16 residues. Trimming pared 1 base from V and 3 bases from J, leaving 15 bases between. The CDR3 sequence: CASSQVYGEGDTEAFF. The DNA of the CDR3 is TGTGCCAGCAGCCAAGTTTATGGGGAGGGAGACACTGAAGCTTTCTTT.

Only a few counts were recorded for this clone. V and J are TRBV19 and TRBJ1-5; D not resolved. The CDR3 spans 16 residues. The V gene lost 6 bases and the J gene lost 3 bases, with 18 bases spanning the gap. Germline V gene sequence: CDR1 LNHDA, CDR2 SQIVND (reference sequence). Here the CDR3 reads CASSSGRMMANQPQHF. CDR3 bases: TGTGCCAGTAGCTCCGGGAGAATGATGGCCAATCAGCCCCAGCATTTT.

This chain connects TRBV14 to TRBJ1-2; D is perhaps TRBD1 (5 bases). The CDR3 sequence is 13 residues long. The V end lost 1 base, the J end lost 2 bases, and 5 bases lay between the germline ends. Germline V gene lookup returns CDR1 SGHDN and CDR2 FVKESK. For the CDR3, the DNA is TGTGCCAGCAGCCAAGGACAGAACTATGGCTACACCTTC. This translates into CASSQGQNYGYTF.

In its sample, this clone was seen a few times. The chain joins TRBV2 to TRBJ2-5, with 14 nucleotides matching TRBD2. Germline trimming cut 6 bases from V and 5 bases from J; bases unmatched to any gene: 11. The CDR3 runs 17 residues. Germline values: CDR1 SNHLY, CDR2 FYNNEI. In nucleotides, the CDR3 is TGTGCCAGCAGGCACGGGACTAGCGGGAGATCGTGGGAGACCCAGTACTTC. This gives the protein CASRHGTSGRSWETQYF.

This clone was seen just once. V usage is TRBV14 and J usage is TRBJ2-1, with TRBD2 matching over 13 bases. The germline CDR1 and CDR2 sequences are SGHDN and FVKESK. V lost 4 bases, J lost 6 bases, and 3 bases stayed unmatched. The CDR3 extends over 15 amino acids. The CDR3 DNA sequence: TGTGCCAGCAGCCTACTAGCGGGGGGGGGCAATGAGCAGTTCTTC. This encodes CASSLLAGGGNEQFF.

Remarks on this clone: Additional DNA sequences in this sample encode the identical CDR3. V and J are TRBV6-5 and TRBJ2-7, with TRBD2 matching over 10 bases. Germline V gene sequence: CDR1 MNHEY, CDR2 SVGAGI. The CDR3 contains 14 residues. The V segment lost 6 bases and the J segment 2 bases; nucleotides outside the gene matches: 4. The CDR3 region has the DNA TGTGCCAGCAGCAGAGCGGGGGGGCCCTACGAGCAGTACTTC. Its protein product is CASSRAGGPYEQYF.

This clone was observed a handful of times. Within the sample, other DNA sequences also encode this same CDR3. The chain is built from TRBV5-1 and TRBJ1-2; unclear D gene. Germline CDR1 reads SGHRS; CDR2 reads YFSETQ. The CDR3 contains 12 residues. V was shortened by 5 bases and J by 3 bases, with 8 bases between the two germline ends. CDR3 in DNA: TGCGCCAGCAGTCTAGGAGACTATGGCTACACCTTC. Amino acid sequence: CASSLGDYGYTF.

The chain employs TRBV7-2 and TRBJ2-1, with 13 bases identical to TRBD2. V lost 5 bases and J lost 3; bases outside the gene matches: 7. Germline CDR1 is SGHTA and CDR2 is FQGNSA. The CDR3 is 17 amino acids. CDR3 protein: CASSVSRLAGGYNEQFF. In nucleotides, the CDR3 is TGTGCCAGCAGCGTATCGCGACTAGCGGGGGGCTACAATGAGCAGTTCTTC.

The chain recombines TRBV9 with TRBJ2-3; D might be TRBD2 (5 bases). Germline CDR1 reads SGDLS; CDR2 reads YYNGEE. The CDR3 loop spans 15 amino acids. V was pared by 0 bases and J by 0 bases, with 8 bases between. CDR3 amino acids: CASSVASGSTDTQYF. The CDR3 coding sequence is TGTGCCAGCAGCGTAGCGTCGGGAAGCACAGATACGCAGTATTTT.

This sequence joins TRBV7-3 and TRBJ2-3, with D possibly being TRBD2 (6 bases). The CDR3 covers 15 residues. V lost 4 bases, J lost 2 bases, and 13 bases lay in between. In germline, CDR1 is SGHTA, CDR2 FQGTGA. The CDR3 loop is CASSSLAGTTDTQYF. CDR3 DNA: TGTGCCAGCAGCTCACTAGCTGGCACCACAGATACGCAGTATTTT.